What follows describes a single T cell receptor (beta chain). Its antigen is as yet unknown. The sample is drawn from a study of shared clonotypes between healthy human individuals. Study-level information: Three plates were used per donor for CD4 naive, three for CD4 memory, two for CD8 naive and one for CD8 memory. The study, taken as a whole, reports: Memory subsets generally showed lower estimated richness than naive subsets.

V was pared by 2 bases and J by 0 bases, with 14 bases between. The CDR3 is made up of 17 amino acids. CDR1 is MGHRA, CDR2 YSYEKL, per germline. Clones were sequenced by immunoSEQ multiplex PCR, and TCRdb holds only the in-frame ones, with some missing. The sample lists around 2.1 million clones, around 95% occurring once. This clonotype was obtained from a young man in good health. The genes are TRBV4-1 and TRBJ1-3; D call uncertain. Sequencing was carried out using naive CD4+ T cells sorted from blood. Specified subset: CD45RA+ positively selected. The CDR3 DNA follows: TGCGCCAGCAGCCAACCCAGGACGGAGAGCTCTGGAAACACCATATATTTT. Its translation: CASSQPRTESSGNTIYF.